A selection of T cell receptor beta chains follows, all from one sample in a study of blood T cells in healthy people across ages. A single record per CDR3 protein comes from TCRdb applying MiXCR to the 5' RACE reads. The repertoire holds about 1.5 million distinct CDR3 sequences, with roughly two fifths as singletons. Sequencing input: blood. The receptors stem from a young woman in good health. The conserved cysteine and the conserved F or W are not part of the CDR3 here.

TRBV4-1,14,TRBJ2-7,ASSQDARESSYEQY
TRBV6-5,11,TRBJ1-3,ASRARSGNTIY
TRBV10-3,13,TRBJ2-1,AISERTSGVNEQF
TRBV4-1,17,TRBJ1-4,ASSQGNIGTVARDEKLF
TRBV6-6,8,TRBJ2-3,ASSYSRVY
TRBV13,14,TRBJ2-1,ASSLAGLAGEFEQF
TRBV7-2,14,TRBJ2-1,ASRLAGGGSYNEQF
TRBV10-3,18,TRBJ2-5,AISESFGSVDRGHQETQY
TRBV4-3,14,TRBJ2-7,ASSQTGGLHYNEQY
TRBV6-5,12,TRBJ2-5,ASRQKEGSETQY
TRBV6-5,12,TRBJ1-2,ASSNGLSTGGYT
TRBV4-3,16,TRBJ2-3,ASSQATPTGVISDTQY
TRBV6-5,12,TRBJ1-5,ASSPVRGNQPQH
TRBV28,14,TRBJ2-7,ASSLRPGTLPYEQY
TRBV25-1,15,TRBJ2-7,ASSGQGVGTTTYEQY
TRBV7-2,12,TRBJ1-2,ASSLQSLNYGYT
TRBV24-1,16,TRBJ2-2,ATSDHSRDRANTGELF
TRBV4-3,14,TRBJ2-7,ASSQDYWGRSYEQY
TRBV6-2/TRBV6-3,9,TRBJ2-7,ATWGGYEQY
TRBV11-1,19,NA,ASSLPNPDRTSGRVGNEQY
TRBV27,13,TRBJ2-7,ASSYSGGYAYEQY
TRBV9,13,TRBJ2-1,ASDALAGGVSEQF
TRBV7-9,10,NA,SSSPPKETQY
TRBV7-2,12,NA,TSSLAGAGETQY
TRBV10-3,12,TRBJ1-1,AISESAVGTEAF
TRBV5-1,13,TRBJ2-1,ASSLATSRGDEQF
TRBV20-1,13,NA,SARLAGVVVNEQY
TRBV20-1,10,TRBJ1-1,SAPREGTEAF
TRBV7-9,13,TRBJ2-3,ASSFPLGLTDTQY
TRBV4-3,15,TRBJ2-2,ASSQDTRVSNTGELF
TRBV7-2,11,TRBJ2-7,ATRVRDRNEQY
TRBV2,12,TRBJ2-5,ASRDRTGKETQY
TRBV15,11,TRBJ2-7,ATNPGVGYEQY
TRBV6-2/TRBV6-3,13,TRBJ2-7,ASSYRRTSYNEQY
TRBV27,10,TRBJ2-1,ASSFAGSEQF
TRBV6-5,13,TRBJ1-2,ASSYSPGADYGYT
TRBV11-2,14,TRBJ2-5,ASSLGIQASQETQY
TRBV5-1,12,TRBJ1-2,ASSPGQRTQGYT
TRBV29-1,12,TRBJ2-7,SVAGQGATSEQY
TRBV6-5,12,TRBJ1-6,ASSYMGDNSPLH
TRBV20-1,10,TRBJ1-6,SAGWANSPLH
TRBV10-2,13,TRBJ2-2,ASHEGQRPRGELF
TRBV6-2/TRBV6-3,9,TRBJ1-2,ASSYLGGYT
TRBV9,12,TRBJ1-1,ASSVEGLAAEAF